This T cell receptor (beta chain) was found in a study of CD4+ T cells in melanoma. The repertoire was sequenced with immunoSEQ multiplex PCR; TCRdb's copy has only in-frame clones and lacks some. There are more than 110,000 clones in the sample; approximately 91% occur only once, and approximately 1.5% lies in the top ten. Germline V CDR1 and CDR2: SGHNT, YYREEE (reference sequence). The CDR3 has 13 amino acids. J gave up 5 bases and V 1 base, and 3 bases lay outside the gene matches. The receptor comes from a human donor with melanoma. The rearrangement uses TRBV5-4 and TRBJ2-7, with 7 bases aligning to TRBD1. This CDR3 is CASSLRQGNEQYF. The CDR3 DNA follows: TGTGCCAGCAGCTTGCGACAGGGCAACGAGCAGTACTTC.